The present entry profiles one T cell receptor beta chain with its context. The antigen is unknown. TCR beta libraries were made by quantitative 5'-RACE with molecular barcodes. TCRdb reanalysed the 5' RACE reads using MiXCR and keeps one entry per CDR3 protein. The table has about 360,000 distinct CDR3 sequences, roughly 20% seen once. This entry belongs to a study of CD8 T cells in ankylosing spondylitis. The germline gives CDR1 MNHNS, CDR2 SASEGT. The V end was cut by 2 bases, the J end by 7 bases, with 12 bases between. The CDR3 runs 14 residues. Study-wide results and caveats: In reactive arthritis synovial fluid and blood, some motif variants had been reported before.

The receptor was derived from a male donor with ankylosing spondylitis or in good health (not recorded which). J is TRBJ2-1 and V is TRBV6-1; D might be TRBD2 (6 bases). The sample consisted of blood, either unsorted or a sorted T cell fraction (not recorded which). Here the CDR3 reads CASSETEGLNEQFF. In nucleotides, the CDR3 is TGTGCCAGCAGTGAAACGGAGGGGCTGAATGAGCAGTTCTTC.